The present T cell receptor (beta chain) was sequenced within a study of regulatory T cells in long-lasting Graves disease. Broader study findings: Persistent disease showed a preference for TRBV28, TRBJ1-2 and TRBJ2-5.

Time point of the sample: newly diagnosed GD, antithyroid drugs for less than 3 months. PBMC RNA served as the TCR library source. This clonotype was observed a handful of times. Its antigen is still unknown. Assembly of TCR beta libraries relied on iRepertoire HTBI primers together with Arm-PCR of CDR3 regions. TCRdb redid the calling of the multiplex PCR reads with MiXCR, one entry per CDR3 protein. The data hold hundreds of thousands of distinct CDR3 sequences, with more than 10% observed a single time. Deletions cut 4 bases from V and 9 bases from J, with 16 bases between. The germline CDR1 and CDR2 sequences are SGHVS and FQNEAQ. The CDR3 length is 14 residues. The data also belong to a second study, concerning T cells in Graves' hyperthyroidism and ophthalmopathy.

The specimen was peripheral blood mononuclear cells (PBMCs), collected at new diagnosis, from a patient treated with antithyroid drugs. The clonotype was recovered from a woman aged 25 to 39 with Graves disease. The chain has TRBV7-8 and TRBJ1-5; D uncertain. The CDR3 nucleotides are TGTGCCAGCAGCTCCTCAGAAGGCCCCAGGCCCCAGCATTTT. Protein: CASSSSEGPRPQHF.